This record looks at one T cell receptor beta chain sequence and its context. The CDR3 has 12 residues. The germline V and J ends were trimmed by 0 bases and 15 bases, with 13 bases remaining between them. The V gene's germline CDR1 is SGHRS and CDR2 YFSETQ. Per the original methods: Reference gene primers were amplified, and this amplification served to estimate nucleated cell counts. This table comes from immunoSEQ multiplex PCR, and its TCRdb copy is limited to in-frame clones, with some not included. V, J and clone size reflect that table, while D and trimming were determined from the DNA. The sample lists more than 80,000 clones; under 85% were seen once. The data belong to a study of blood T cell repertoires in COVID-19. Study summary: Samples of COVID-19 (acute and convalescent) were obtained from the United States, Italy and Spain. T cells, B-cell-depleted T cells, or PBMCs provided the cDNA or gDNA that served as material.

The specimen sequenced was peripheral blood. V is TRBV5-1 and J is TRBJ2-1; D perhaps matches TRBD1 (6 bases). The sequence came from a woman older than 75 with COVID-19, enrolled during active disease. The CDR3 sequence: CASSLDDRSLFF. CDR3 nucleotides: TGCGCCAGCAGCTTGGACGACAGGTCGTTGTTCTTC.